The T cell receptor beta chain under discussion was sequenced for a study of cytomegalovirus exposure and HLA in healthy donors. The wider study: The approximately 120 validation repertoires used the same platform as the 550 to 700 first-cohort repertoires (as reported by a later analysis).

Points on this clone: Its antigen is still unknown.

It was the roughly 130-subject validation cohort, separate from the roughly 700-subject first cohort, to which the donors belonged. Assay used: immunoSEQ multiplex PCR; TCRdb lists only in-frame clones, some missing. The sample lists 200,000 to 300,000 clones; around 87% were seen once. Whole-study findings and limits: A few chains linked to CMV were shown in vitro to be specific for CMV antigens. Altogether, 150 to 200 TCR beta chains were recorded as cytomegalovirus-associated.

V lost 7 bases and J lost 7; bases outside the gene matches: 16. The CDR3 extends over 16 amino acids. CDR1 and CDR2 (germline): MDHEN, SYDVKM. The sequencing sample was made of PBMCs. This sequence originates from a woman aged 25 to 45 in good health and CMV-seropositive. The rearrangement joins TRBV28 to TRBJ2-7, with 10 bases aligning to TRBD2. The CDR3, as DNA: TGTGCCAGCACCCCAGTCGAAGCGGGAGGGTCGGAGGAGCAGTACTTC. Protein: CASTPVEAGGSEEQYF.